Listed below are T cell receptor beta chains from one sample, sequenced in a study of T cells in Graves' hyperthyroidism and ophthalmopathy. TCRdb itself ran the multiplex PCR reads through MiXCR, one entry per CDR3 protein. The sample has over 500,000 distinct CDR3 sequences, less than 15% seen once. Sequencing used blood. Receptors originate from a woman aged 35 to 49 with Graves' hyperthyroidism. The CDR3 runs from the conserved cysteine through the conserved F or W. D genes are given only for firm matches. A row's size may be missing; if present it is once, few, many or a size class.

V	D	size	J	CDR3	DNA
TRBV29-1	.	few	TRBJ2-2	CSVGGWDTGELFF	TGCAGCGTTGGGGGGTGGGATACCGGGGAGCTGTTTTTT
TRBV7-2	TRBD2	many	TRBJ2-7	CASSFYIAGGSYEQYF	TGTGCCAGCAGCTTCTACATAGCGGGAGGCTCCTACGAGCAGTACTTC
TRBV27	TRBD2	.	TRBJ2-5	CASSFGTSAGETQYF	TGTGCCAGCAGTTTTGGGACTAGCGCCGGGGAGACCCAGTACTTC
TRBV14	.	few	TRBJ2-5	CASSQGRGRGETQYF	TGTGCCAGCAGCCAAGGGAGAGGACGCGGGGAGACCCAGTACTTC
TRBV4-2	.	.	TRBJ2-5	CASSQEGNNQETQYF	TGTGCCAGCAGCCAAGAGGGAAATAACCAAGAGACCCAGTACTTC
TRBV27	TRBD1	many	TRBJ1-5	CASSLTGVQPQHF	TGTGCCAGCAGCCTGACAGGGGTTCAGCCCCAGCATTTT
TRBV28	.	few	TRBJ1-5	CASSQGGASPPQHF	TGTGCCAGCAGTCAAGGCGGGGCCTCCCCGCCCCAGCATTTT
TRBV5-1	.	many	TRBJ1-1	CASSFGEANTEAFF	TGCGCCAGCAGCTTCGGGGAGGCGAACACTGAAGCTTTCTTT
TRBV28	.	few	TRBJ1-2	CASRTPPQGPNYGYTF	TGTGCCAGCAGAACCCCCCCCCAGGGGCCTAACTATGGCTACACCTTC
TRBV5-8	.	many	TRBJ2-5	CASSRPRDQETQYF	TGTGCCAGCAGCCGCCCCAGGGACCAAGAGACCCAGTACTTC
TRBV29-1	TRBD1	.	TRBJ2-5	CGVSPGAGGRETQYF	TGCGGCGTTTCCCCCGGGGCAGGGGGCAGGGAGACCCAGTACTTC
TRBV5-1	.	.	TRBJ1-1	CASSLVENTEASF	TGCGCCAGCAGCCTTGTCGAGAACACTGAAGCTTCCTTT
TRBV5-4	TRBD2	.	TRBJ2-7	CASSFGLASNEQYF	TGTGCCAGCAGCTTCGGACTAGCGTCGAACGAGCAGTACTTC
TRBV6-6	.	few	TRBJ1-1	CASSYSATVMNTEAFF	TGTGCCAGCAGTTACTCCGCAACAGTAATGAACACTGAAGCTTTCTTT
TRBV6-1	.	many	TRBJ1-2	CASSERPNTNYGYTF	TGTGCCAGCAGTGAAAGACCGAACACTAACTATGGCTACACCTTC
TRBV14	TRBD1	.	TRBJ2-5	CASSPRTGWETQYF	TGTGCCAGCAGCCCCCGGACAGGGTGGGAGACCCAGTACTTC
TRBV2	TRBD2	many	TRBJ2-3	CASSPSGFTDTQYF	TGTGCCAGCAGTCCTAGCGGCTTCACAGATACGCAGTATTTT
TRBV5-1	TRBD2	few	TRBJ2-5	CASSFSASGSQETQYF	TGCGCCAGCAGCTTTTCGGCTAGCGGGTCCCAAGAGACCCAGTACTTC
TRBV6-1	TRBD1	few	TRBJ2-7	CASRPTGGGEQYF	TGTGCCAGCAGACCCACAGGGGGCGGTGAGCAGTACTTC
TRBV20-1	TRBD2	.	TRBJ2-1	CSAGSGTSGSLYNEQFF	TGCAGTGCTGGGTCCGGGACTAGCGGGAGCCTGTACAATGAGCAGTTCTTC
TRBV7-2	.	few	TRBJ2-7	CASSLVTAGGINEQYF	TGTGCCAGCAGCTTAGTAACGGCAGGGGGGATAAACGAGCAGTACTTC
TRBV6-2/TRBV6-3	.	.	TRBJ1-5	CASRREWNQPQHF	TGTGCCAGCAGAAGGGAGTGGAATCAGCCCCAGCATTTT
TRBV5-4	.	.	TRBJ2-3	CASSLDEGRGDTQYF	TGTGCCAGCAGCTTGGACGAGGGACGCGGGGATACGCAGTATTTT
TRBV9	.	many	TRBJ2-3	CASSVLGDSTDTQYF	TGTGCCAGCAGCGTCTTGGGGGACAGCACAGATACGCAGTATTTT
TRBV20-1	TRBD2	many	TRBJ2-3	CSARVAGGQERTDTQYF	TGCAGTGCTAGAGTCGCGGGAGGGCAGGAACGCACAGATACGCAGTATTTT
TRBV13	TRBD1	.	TRBJ1-3	CASSLRGGVLGNTIYF	TGTGCCAGCAGCTTACGAGGGGGCGTACTCGGAAACACCATATATTTT